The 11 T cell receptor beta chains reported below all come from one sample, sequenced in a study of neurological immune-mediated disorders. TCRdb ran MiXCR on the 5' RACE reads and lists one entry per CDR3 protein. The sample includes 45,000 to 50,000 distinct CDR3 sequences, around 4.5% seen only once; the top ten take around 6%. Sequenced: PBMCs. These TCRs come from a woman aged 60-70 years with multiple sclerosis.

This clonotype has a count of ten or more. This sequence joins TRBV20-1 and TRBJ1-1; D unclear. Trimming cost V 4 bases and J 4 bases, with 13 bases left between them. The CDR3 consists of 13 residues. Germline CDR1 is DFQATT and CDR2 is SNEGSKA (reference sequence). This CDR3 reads CSAKPLPGTEAFF. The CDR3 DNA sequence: TGCAGTGCTAAGCCCTTGCCGGGCACTGAAGCTTTCTTT.

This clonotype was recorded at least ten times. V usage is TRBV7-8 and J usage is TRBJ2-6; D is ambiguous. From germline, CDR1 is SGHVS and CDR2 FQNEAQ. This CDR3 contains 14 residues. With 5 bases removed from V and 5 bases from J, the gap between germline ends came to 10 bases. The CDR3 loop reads CASSRVGWANVLTF. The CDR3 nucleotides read TGTGCCAGCAGCCGAGTAGGTTGGGCCAACGTCCTGACTTTC.

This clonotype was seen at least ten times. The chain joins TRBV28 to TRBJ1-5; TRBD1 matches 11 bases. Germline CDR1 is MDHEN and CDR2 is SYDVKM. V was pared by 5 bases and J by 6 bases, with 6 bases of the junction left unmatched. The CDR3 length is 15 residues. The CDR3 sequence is CASSPPGQGVQPQHF. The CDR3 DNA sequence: TGTGCCAGCAGTCCACCGGGACAGGGGGTTCAGCCCCAGCATTTT.

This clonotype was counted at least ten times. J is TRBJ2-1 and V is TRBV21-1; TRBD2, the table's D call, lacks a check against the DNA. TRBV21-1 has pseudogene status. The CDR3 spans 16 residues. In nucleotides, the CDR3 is TGTGCCAGCAGCGTACAGCGGGAGAGCGGACACAATGAGCAGTTCTTC. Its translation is CASSVQRESGHNEQFF.

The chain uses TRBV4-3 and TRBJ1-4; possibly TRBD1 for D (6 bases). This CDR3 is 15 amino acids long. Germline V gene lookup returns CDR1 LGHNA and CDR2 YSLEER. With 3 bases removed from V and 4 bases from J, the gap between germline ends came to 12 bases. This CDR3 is CASSHTQGVNEKLFF. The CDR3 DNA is TGCGCCAGCAGCCATACACAGGGAGTTAATGAAAAACTGTTTTTT.

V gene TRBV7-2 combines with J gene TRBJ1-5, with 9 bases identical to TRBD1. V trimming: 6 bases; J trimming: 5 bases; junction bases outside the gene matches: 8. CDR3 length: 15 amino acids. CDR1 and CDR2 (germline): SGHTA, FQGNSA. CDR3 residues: CASRGPGQGHQPQHF. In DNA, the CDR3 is TGTGCCAGCAGGGGGCCGGGACAGGGACATCAGCCCCAGCATTTT.

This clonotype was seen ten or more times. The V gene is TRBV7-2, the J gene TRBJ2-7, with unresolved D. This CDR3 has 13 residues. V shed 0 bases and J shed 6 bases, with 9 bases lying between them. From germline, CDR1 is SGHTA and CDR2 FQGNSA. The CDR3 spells CASSLAFFGEQYF. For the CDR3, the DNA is TGTGCCAGCAGCTTAGCGTTCTTCGGCGAGCAGTACTTC.

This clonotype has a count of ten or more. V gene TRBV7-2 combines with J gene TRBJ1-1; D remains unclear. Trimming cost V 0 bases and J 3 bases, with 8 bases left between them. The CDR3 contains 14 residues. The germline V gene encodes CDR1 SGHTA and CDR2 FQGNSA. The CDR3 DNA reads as TGTGCCAGCAGCTTAGCTTTGTCAGACACTGAAGCTTTCTTT. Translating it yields CASSLALSDTEAFF.

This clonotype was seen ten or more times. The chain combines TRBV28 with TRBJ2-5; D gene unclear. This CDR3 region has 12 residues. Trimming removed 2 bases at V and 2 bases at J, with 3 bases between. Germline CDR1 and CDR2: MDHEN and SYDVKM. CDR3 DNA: TGTGCCAGCAGTTTAGGACAAGAGACCCAGTACTTC. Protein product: CASSLGQETQYF.

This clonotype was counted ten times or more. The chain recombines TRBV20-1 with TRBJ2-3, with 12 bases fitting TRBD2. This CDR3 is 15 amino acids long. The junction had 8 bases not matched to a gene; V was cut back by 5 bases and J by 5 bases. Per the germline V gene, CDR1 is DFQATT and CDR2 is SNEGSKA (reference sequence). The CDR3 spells CSADRTSGARDTQYF. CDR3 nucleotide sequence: TGCAGTGCTGACCGGACTAGCGGGGCTCGAGATACGCAGTATTTT.

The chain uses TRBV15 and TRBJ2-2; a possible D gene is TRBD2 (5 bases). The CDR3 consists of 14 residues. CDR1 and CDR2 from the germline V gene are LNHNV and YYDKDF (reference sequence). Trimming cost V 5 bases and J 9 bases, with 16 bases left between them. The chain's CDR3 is CATSGGSTNRELFF. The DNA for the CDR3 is TGTGCCACCAGCGGAGGATCGACCAACCGGGAGCTGTTTTTT.